A selection of T cell receptor beta chains follows, all from one sample in a study of cytomegalovirus exposure and HLA in healthy donors. Repertoires were generated with immunoSEQ multiplex PCR, while TCRdb's copy carries only in-frame clones and drops some. Here the sample spans some 210,000 clones, 75% to 80% being singletons. The specimen was PBMCs. All receptors derive from a woman aged 25 to 39 in good health and CMV-seropositive. The CDR3 runs from the conserved cysteine through the conserved F or W. Fields, in order: J gene, clone size, V gene, D gene, CDR3 DNA, CDR3 protein. A D gene is named only where the DNA matches it firmly. Not every row has a clone size; where given, it reads once, few, many or a size class.

J gene: TRBJ2-2; clone size: few; V gene: TRBV5-1; D gene: NA; CDR3 DNA: TGCGCCAGCAGCTTGCGGACTACTACGAACACCGGGGAGCTGTTTTTT; CDR3 protein: CASSLRTTTNTGELFF
J gene: TRBJ1-1; clone size: NA; V gene: TRBV28; D gene: TRBD1; CDR3 DNA: TGTGCCAGCAGTCCGCAGGGGGGCCACACTGAAGCTTTCTTT; CDR3 protein: CASSPQGGHTEAFF
J gene: TRBJ2-2; clone size: NA; V gene: TRBV2; D gene: TRBD1; CDR3 DNA: TGTGCCAGCGCATTACAGGGGTCCGGGGAGCTGTTTTTT; CDR3 protein: CASALQGSGELFF
J gene: TRBJ2-1; clone size: NA; V gene: TRBV18; D gene: NA; CDR3 DNA: TGTGCCAGCTCACTTGGAGGGCAGCGGAATGAGCAGTTCTTC; CDR3 protein: CASSLGGQRNEQFF
J gene: TRBJ2-5; clone size: NA; V gene: TRBV19; D gene: NA; CDR3 DNA: TGTGCCAGTAGTATAACAGGGTGGGAGACCCAGTACTTC; CDR3 protein: CASSITGWETQYF
J gene: TRBJ1-5; clone size: NA; V gene: TRBV7-3; D gene: NA; CDR3 DNA: TGTGCCAGCAGCTTCCCCGGGGGGCCGGATTTTATCTGGAATCAGCCCCAGCATTTT; CDR3 protein: CASSFPGGPDFIWNQPQHF
J gene: TRBJ2-3; clone size: once; V gene: TRBV5-1; D gene: NA; CDR3 DNA: TGCGCCAGCAGCTTGGCAGGAACTAGCACAGATACGCAGTATTTT; CDR3 protein: CASSLAGTSTDTQYF
J gene: TRBJ2-2; clone size: NA; V gene: TRBV2; D gene: TRBD2; CDR3 DNA: TGTGCCAGCAGTGAAGAGGAAGCGGGAGTCACCGGGGAGCTGTTTTTT; CDR3 protein: CASSEEEAGVTGELFF
J gene: TRBJ1-3; clone size: NA; V gene: TRBV29-1; D gene: NA; CDR3 DNA: TGCAGCGTTGTGGTGGGCTCGGACACCATATATTTT; CDR3 protein: CSVVVGSDTIYF
J gene: TRBJ1-5; clone size: NA; V gene: TRBV10-3; D gene: TRBD1; CDR3 DNA: TGTGCCATCAGTGAAGACAGGGGCGGAAATCAGCCCCAGCATTTT; CDR3 protein: CAISEDRGGNQPQHF
J gene: TRBJ2-1; clone size: NA; V gene: TRBV29-1; D gene: TRBD2; CDR3 DNA: TGCAGCGCCGGTCTAGCGGGAGCCATGGATGAGCAGTTCTTC; CDR3 protein: CSAGLAGAMDEQFF
J gene: TRBJ2-7; clone size: NA; V gene: TRBV28; D gene: TRBD1; CDR3 DNA: TGTGCCAGCAGTTTAACGGACAGGGACCACGAGCAGTACTTC; CDR3 protein: CASSLTDRDHEQYF
J gene: TRBJ2-7; clone size: NA; V gene: TRBV10-3; D gene: TRBD1; CDR3 DNA: TGTGCCATCAGTGGAAACCAGGGGGAGCTTTACGAGCAGTACTTC; CDR3 protein: CAISGNQGELYEQYF
J gene: TRBJ2-1; clone size: NA; V gene: TRBV29-1; D gene: TRBD2; CDR3 DNA: TGCAGCGTTGCGGGGTCGAGCGGGAGGGCCAATGAGCAGTTCTTC; CDR3 protein: CSVAGSSGRANEQFF
J gene: TRBJ1-4; clone size: NA; V gene: TRBV28; D gene: NA; CDR3 DNA: TGTGCCAGCACTCCCATTTCCCAGGGGAGTGAAAAACTGTTTTTT; CDR3 protein: CASTPISQGSEKLFF
J gene: TRBJ2-1; clone size: NA; V gene: TRBV18; D gene: TRBD2; CDR3 DNA: TGTGCCAGCTCATCCGGACTAGCGGGAGGTGCATACAATGAGCAGTTCTTC; CDR3 protein: CASSSGLAGGAYNEQFF
J gene: TRBJ1-1; clone size: NA; V gene: TRBV5-1; D gene: NA; CDR3 DNA: TGCGCCAGCAGCTTGGTGCCGGGGGTGAGCACTGAAGCTTTCTTT; CDR3 protein: CASSLVPGVSTEAFF
J gene: TRBJ2-3; clone size: NA; V gene: TRBV9; D gene: TRBD2; CDR3 DNA: TGTGCCAGCAGCGTAGAGGGAGGGACAGATACGCAGTATTTT; CDR3 protein: CASSVEGGTDTQYF
J gene: TRBJ2-5; clone size: NA; V gene: TRBV20-1; D gene: NA; CDR3 DNA: TGCAGTGCTCCCCTCCGTGAGACCCAGTACTTC; CDR3 protein: CSAPLRETQYF
J gene: TRBJ1-2; clone size: NA; V gene: TRBV25-1; D gene: NA; CDR3 DNA: TGTGCCAGCAGTGAAGCCGGGGAGAACTCCTATGGCTACACCTTC; CDR3 protein: CASSEAGENSYGYTF
J gene: TRBJ1-1; clone size: NA; V gene: TRBV12-5; D gene: TRBD1; CDR3 DNA: TGTGCTAGCGCCCTCAGGACAGGGGAGGACACTGAAGCTTTCTTT; CDR3 protein: CASALRTGEDTEAFF
J gene: TRBJ1-5; clone size: NA; V gene: TRBV7-2; D gene: NA; CDR3 DNA: TGTGCCAGCAGCTTAGGGGAGGCGCGGGGACAGCCCCAGCATTTT; CDR3 protein: CASSLGEARGQPQHF
J gene: TRBJ1-2; clone size: NA; V gene: TRBV5-5; D gene: TRBD1; CDR3 DNA: TGTGCCAGCAGCCTAAGCGAAACAGGGGTCTATGGCTACACCTTC; CDR3 protein: CASSLSETGVYGYTF
J gene: TRBJ1-2; clone size: once; V gene: TRBV4-2; D gene: NA; CDR3 DNA: TGTGCCAGCAGCCAAGATTACTCAAGGGCAGGGGAGGGCTACACCTTC; CDR3 protein: CASSQDYSRAGEGYTF
J gene: TRBJ2-7; clone size: NA; V gene: TRBV5-1; D gene: NA; CDR3 DNA: TGCGCCAGCAATATGGGGCAGGGTACCGTCTACGAGCAGTACTTC; CDR3 protein: CASNMGQGTVYEQYF
J gene: TRBJ1-1; clone size: few; V gene: TRBV25-1; D gene: TRBD1; CDR3 DNA: TGTGCCAGCAGTGACTCAGGACAGGGGGACTCTGAAGCTTTCTTT; CDR3 protein: CASSDSGQGDSEAFF
J gene: TRBJ2-5; clone size: NA; V gene: TRBV6-6; D gene: NA; CDR3 DNA: TGTGCCAGCAGTCAACAGAACAGGGAGACCCAGTACTTC; CDR3 protein: CASSQQNRETQYF
J gene: TRBJ2-5; clone size: NA; V gene: TRBV5-1; D gene: NA; CDR3 DNA: TGCGCCAGCAGGTTGGCGGGGCTGACAGGGTACCAAGAGACCCAGTACTTC; CDR3 protein: CASRLAGLTGYQETQYF
J gene: TRBJ2-5; clone size: NA; V gene: TRBV6-5; D gene: TRBD2; CDR3 DNA: TGTGCCAGCAGTGTTAGTAGCGGGAGGAAAGAGACCCAGTACTTC; CDR3 protein: CASSVSSGRKETQYF